What follows are 23 T cell receptor beta chains derived from one specimen sequenced in a study of PD-1 blockade in classical Hodgkin lymphoma. Each patient experienced a relapse that followed autologous stem cell transplantation, and brentuximab vedotin exposure varied. Profiled with immunoSEQ multiplex PCR; TCRdb holds only in-frame clones, not every one. Of tens of thousands of clones listed, about nine tenths were seen once; the top ten hold roughly 21%. The specimen comprised peripheral blood mononuclear cells (PBMCs), sampled at baseline. These receptors came from a human donor with classical Hodgkin lymphoma.

This chain joins TRBV4-1 and TRBJ1-5, with D perhaps TRBD1 (5 bases). Germline-derived CDR1 and CDR2 are MGHRA and YSYEKL. V was clipped by 4 bases and J by 1 base, with 17 bases between them. The CDR3 contains 17 residues. The CDR3 loop is CASSPLGGVRSNQPQHF. The CDR3 bases are TGCGCCAGCAGCCCCCTAGGAGGGGTAAGGAGCAATCAGCCCCAGCATTTT.

This chain connects TRBV11-2 to TRBJ2-2; D is ambiguous. This CDR3 has 13 amino acids. V was trimmed by 11 bases and J by 1 base, leaving 11 bases between them. The V gene's germline CDR1 is SGHAT and CDR2 FQNNGV. The CDR3, as DNA: TGTGCCTTTAGAATCGAGAACACCGGGGAGCTGTTTTTT. As protein: CAFRIENTGELFF.

The rearrangement links TRBV28 to TRBJ2-1; 7 nucleotides align to TRBD2. V dropped 3 bases and J dropped 2; count of bases not matched to a gene: 7. The germline V gene has CDR1 MDHEN and CDR2 SYDVKM. The CDR3 length is 16 residues. The CDR3 nucleotides read TGTGCCAGCAGTTTGAGGCTAGCGGAGACCTACAATGAGCAGTTCTTC. Its translation is CASSLRLAETYNEQFF.

V and J are TRBV11-2 and TRBJ2-2; the D is unclear. Germline lookup yields CDR1 SGHAT and CDR2 FQNNGV. This CDR3 is built from 12 residues. Deletions cut 3 bases from V and 8 bases from J, with 7 bases between. This CDR3 reads CASSLGKGELFF. CDR3 bases: TGTGCCAGCAGCTTGGGAAAGGGGGAGCTGTTTTTT.

The chain recombines TRBV30 with TRBJ2-2; 8 nucleotides match TRBD2. Trimming removed 4 bases from V and 2 bases from J; junction bases left unmatched: 6. Germline V gives CDR1 GTSNPN, CDR2 SVGIG (reference sequence). The CDR3 covers 15 residues. In DNA, the CDR3 is TGTGCCTGGAACCCGGGACTAGTCAACACCGGGGAGCTGTTTTTT. Translated: CAWNPGLVNTGELFF.

As to this clone: The same CDR3 can be traced to other DNA sequences in this sample. The genes are TRBV28 and TRBJ1-1; tentative D call: TRBD1 (5 bases). Trimming removed 3 bases at V and 1 base at J, with 6 bases between. This CDR3 has 13 residues. Germline V CDR1 and CDR2: MDHEN, SYDVKM. CDR3: CASSLGGNTEAFF. CDR3 sequence (DNA): TGTGCCAGCAGTTTGGGGGGGAACACTGAAGCTTTCTTT.

The rearrangement links TRBV30 to TRBJ2-7; no clear D. The CDR3 is made up of 13 amino acids. The germline V gene encodes CDR1 GTSNPN and CDR2 SVGIG (reference sequence). With 0 bases removed from V and 2 bases from J, the gap between germline ends came to 8 bases. The CDR3 protein is CAWSVSQAYEQYF. In DNA, the CDR3 is TGTGCCTGGAGTGTATCCCAGGCCTACGAGCAGTACTTC.

The chain links TRBV7-2 to TRBJ1-1, with D perhaps matching TRBD1 (5 bases). Germline-derived CDR1 and CDR2 are SGHTA and FQGNSA. V was pared by 0 bases and J by 0 bases, with 8 bases between. This CDR3 region has 15 residues. This CDR3 reads CASSLAPGLNTEAFF. The CDR3 DNA is TGTGCCAGCAGCTTAGCGCCAGGGTTGAACACTGAAGCTTTCTTT.

CDR3 coding DNA: TGTGCCAGCAGCTCCCCTAGCGGCCCTAACGAGCAGTACTTC. This sequence encodes CASSSPSGPNEQYF. The chain links TRBV5-4 to TRBJ2-7; TRBD2 aligns across 7 bases. The germline V gene has CDR1 SGHNT and CDR2 YYREEE (reference sequence). J lost 5 bases, V lost 3 bases, and 8 bases had no gene match. The CDR3 loop spans 14 amino acids.

The J gene is TRBJ2-1, the V gene TRBV2, with D hard to call. The V and J ends lost 6 bases and 7 bases respectively, with 16 bases between them. The CDR3 extends over 14 amino acids. Germline V CDR1 and CDR2: SNHLY, FYNNEI. The CDR3 nucleotides read TGTGCCAGCAGCACAACACACATCAGGAATGAGCAGTTCTTC. Translating it yields CASSTTHIRNEQFF.

The rearrangement joins TRBV30 to TRBJ2-4; perhaps TRBD2 as D (6 bases). The V end lost 0 bases, the J end lost 0 bases, and 15 bases lay between the germline ends. The CDR3 sequence is 17 residues long. Germline CDR1 GTSNPN, CDR2 SVGIG (reference sequence). The CDR3, as DNA: TGTGCCTGGAGTGTAGGAGGGACCGTGGTAGCCAAAAACATTCAGTACTTC. It codes for CAWSVGGTVVAKNIQYF.

J is TRBJ2-1 and V is TRBV11-2; 7 bases are a match to TRBD1. CDR1 is SGHAT, CDR2 FQNNGV, per germline. CDR3 length: 13 amino acids. V was clipped by 8 bases and J by 2 bases; unmatched bases: 3. The CDR3 nucleotides are TGTGCCAGCGCTACAGGGGCCTACAATGAGCAGTTCTTC. Translating gives CASATGAYNEQFF.

V is TRBV18 and J is TRBJ2-5; a possible D gene is TRBD2 (5 bases). Trimming shortened V by 2 bases and J by 5 bases, and 12 bases separated the two germline ends. Germline V gives CDR1 KGHSH, CDR2 LQKENI. CDR3 size: 14 residues. CDR3 DNA sequence: TGTGCCAGCTCACCAAAGGGTGGCGGGGAGACCCAGTACTTC. This encodes CASSPKGGGETQYF.

The chain couples TRBV2 to TRBJ2-6; weak D call: TRBD1 (6 bases). Per germline, CDR1 SNHLY and CDR2 FYNNEI. The V end was cut by 8 bases, the J end by 0 bases, with 14 bases between. This CDR3 is built from 16 residues. The chain's CDR3 is CASLWGTFSGANVLTF. CDR3 sequence (DNA): TGTGCCAGCCTTTGGGGGACATTCTCTGGGGCCAACGTCCTGACTTTC.

The rearrangement links TRBV6-1 to TRBJ1-1, with TRBD1 identical over 8 bases. Unmatched junction bases numbered 9, after V lost 7 bases and J lost 5 bases. Per germline, CDR1 MNHNS and CDR2 SASEGT. CDR3 length: 14 amino acids. CDR3 loop: CASNEDRVRTEAFF. CDR3 nucleotides: TGTGCCAGCAACGAGGACAGGGTTCGTACTGAAGCTTTCTTT.

The V and J genes are TRBV19 and TRBJ2-3; 13 nucleotides align to TRBD2. The V and J ends lost 4 bases and 0 bases, in that order; junction bases with no gene match: 4. This CDR3 comprises 17 residues. Looked up from germline, CDR1 is LNHDA and CDR2 is SQIVND (reference sequence). The CDR3 DNA sequence: TGTGCCAGTAGTACGGGACTAGCGGGACTCAGCACAGATACGCAGTATTTT. It codes for CASSTGLAGLSTDTQYF.

The chain joins TRBV9 to TRBJ1-2; a possible D gene is TRBD1 (5 bases). Trimming left V 4 bases short and J 8 bases short, with 24 bases between. The germline CDR1 and CDR2 sequences are SGDLS and YYNGEE. There are 16 residues in the CDR3. The CDR3 spells CASSRYRWARRGGYTF. The CDR3 region has the DNA TGTGCCAGCAGCCGTTACCGATGGGCTAGAAGGGGCGGCTACACCTTC. Filled out from reference TRBV9 and TRBJ1-2, the complete variable domain reads DSGVTQTPKHLITATGQRVTLRCSPRSGDLSVYWYQQSLDQGLQFLIQYYNGEERAKGNILERFSAQQFPDLHSELNLSSLELGDSALYFCASSRYRWARRGGYTFGSGTRLTVV.

The gene calls are TRBV6-1 and TRBJ2-7; 7 nucleotides match TRBD2. This CDR3 contains 15 residues. Germline CDR1 reads MNHNS; CDR2 reads SASEGT. The V segment lost 4 bases and the J segment 0 bases; nucleotides outside the gene matches: 6. The CDR3 loop reads CASSASSGYSYEQYF. As DNA, the CDR3 is TGTGCCAGCAGTGCCTCTAGCGGTTACTCCTACGAGCAGTACTTC.

The rearrangement joins TRBV5-8 to TRBJ2-7, with 8 bases fitting TRBD2. Unmatched junction bases numbered 13, after V lost 0 bases and J lost 2 bases. The CDR3 extends over 18 amino acids. Germline lookup yields CDR1 SGHTS and CDR2 YDEGEE. The CDR3 sequence is CASSLDTRAGGPPYEQYF. CDR3 coding DNA: TGTGCCAGCAGCTTGGATACCCGGGCGGGGGGACCCCCCTACGAGCAGTACTTC.

The V gene is TRBV7-2, the J gene TRBJ2-4; D unresolved. This CDR3 is built from 15 residues. Looked up from germline, CDR1 is SGHTA and CDR2 is FQGNSA. The ends were cut back, 4 bases at V and 0 bases at J, with 10 bases in the middle. The DNA for the CDR3 is TGTGCCAGCAGCTCAAGTGCCCTAGCCAAAAACATTCAGTACTTC. Translation gives CASSSSALAKNIQYF.

This chain links TRBV6-1 with TRBJ1-2; D is ambiguous. Per germline, CDR1 MNHNS and CDR2 SASEGT. The CDR3 is 11 amino acids. V was cut by 5 bases and J by 7 bases, with 8 bases left in between. The CDR3 DNA follows: TGTGCCAGCAGTTGGGGAAGTGGCTACACCTTC. Translation gives CASSWGSGYTF.

The chain is built from TRBV29-1 and TRBJ1-1; 8 nucleotides align to TRBD1. With 7 bases clipped from V and 4 bases from J, the junction kept 2 bases outside the gene matches. The CDR3 runs 11 residues. Germline loops: CDR1 SQVTM, CDR2 ANQGSEA. The CDR3 reads CSAGGFTEAFF. As DNA, the CDR3 is TGCAGCGCAGGGGGCTTCACTGAAGCTTTCTTT.

V usage is TRBV7-2 and J usage is TRBJ2-5; unclear D gene. Trimming cost V 8 bases and J 5 bases, with 15 bases left between them. Germline values: CDR1 SGHTA, CDR2 FQGNSA. The CDR3 is 13 amino acids. CDR3 nucleotides: TGTGCCAGCGGCCCTAATGCAGTCGAGACCCAGTACTTC. Residues: CASGPNAVETQYF.